Each of the 21 T cell receptor beta chains below was sequenced from the same sample in a study of beta chain features in type 1 diabetes. Expressed TCRB transcripts were sequenced, since all the RNA that had been isolated was reverse transcribed. Method: immunoSEQ multiplex PCR; TCRdb's copy keeps in-frame clones and lacks some. The sample includes about 620,000 clones, 15% of them seen just once. The sequenced material came from naive CD4+ T cells from blood. These receptor sequences come from a man aged 18 to 30 in good health.

This clone was observed a handful of times. At the DNA level, this CDR3 is encoded by other sequences in the same sample as well. The CDR3 DNA reads TGCGCCAGCAGCTTGGGCTATACTGAAGCTTTCTTT. Translated: CASSLGYTEAFF. J is TRBJ1-1 and V is TRBV5-1, with unresolved D. CDR1 SGHRS and CDR2 YFSETQ come from the germline V gene. V shed 0 bases and J shed 5 bases, with 5 bases lying between them. This CDR3 region has 12 residues.

This clone was detected only a few times. The junction differs from germline at one of its ends, possibly a read error. The chain links TRBV7-7 to TRBJ2-5; the D is unclear. The CDR3 has 14 residues. Germline CDR1 and CDR2: SSHAT and FNYEAQ (reference sequence). CDR3 in amino acids: CASSLGIDQETQYF. CDR3 in DNA: TGTGCTAGCAGCTTAGGGATTGACCAAGAGACCCAGTACTTC.

Only a few counts were recorded for this clone. Other nucleotide sequences in the sample specify the same CDR3. The chain has TRBV7-2 and TRBJ2-7; 10 bases fit TRBD1. CDR3 size: 15 residues. In germline, CDR1 is SGHTA, CDR2 FQGNSA. V was clipped by 5 bases and J by 0 bases; unmatched bases: 4. In DNA form, the CDR3 reads TGTGCCAGCAGCCCGGACAGGGGGTCCTCCTACGAGCAGTACTTC. Translating gives CASSPDRGSSYEQYF.

The rearrangement links TRBV7-6 to TRBJ2-7; no firm D call. V gave up 6 bases and J gave up 5 bases, with 14 bases separating them. The CDR3 is 13 amino acids. The germline CDR1 and CDR2 sequences are SGHVS and FNYEAQ. This CDR3 reads CASSALPRDEQYF. The CDR3 DNA reads as TGTGCCAGCAGTGCCCTACCCCGAGACGAGCAGTACTTC.

The chain uses TRBV7-2 and TRBJ2-7, with D possibly matching TRBD2 (6 bases). The germline V gene has CDR1 SGHTA and CDR2 FQGNSA. Trimming removed 6 bases at V and 6 bases at J, with 18 bases between. The CDR3 is 14 residues long. CDR3 loop: CASRSGGSGTEQYF. As DNA, the CDR3 is TGTGCCAGCAGGAGTGGGGGGTCCGGGACCGAGCAGTACTTC.

This clone was picked up a small number of times. The genes are TRBV30 and TRBJ2-3; 7 bases match TRBD1. This CDR3 spans 15 amino acids. Germline CDR1 and CDR2: GTSNPN and SVGIG (reference sequence). V trimming: 1 base; J trimming: 6 bases; junction bases outside the gene matches: 10. DNA for the CDR3: TGTGCCTGGAGTGCGACAGGGTTCCCCGGGGATACGCAGTATTTT. This translates into CAWSATGFPGDTQYF.

This chain joins TRBV9 and TRBJ2-5; D ambiguous. V lost 0 bases, J lost 3 bases, and 9 bases lay in between. The CDR3 runs to 14 residues. Germline values: CDR1 SGDLS, CDR2 YYNGEE. CDR3 bases: TGTGCCAGCAGCGTAGGTGGATTAAAAGAGACCCAGTACTTC. Translating gives CASSVGGLKETQYF.

V usage is TRBV7-2 and J usage is TRBJ2-7, with TRBD1 matching over 9 bases. This CDR3 contains 15 residues. J gave up 3 bases and V 5 bases, and 8 bases lay outside the gene matches. Germline V gene sequence: CDR1 SGHTA, CDR2 FQGNSA. CDR3: CASSHGQGLYYEQYF. The DNA of the CDR3 is TGTGCCAGCAGCCACGGACAGGGGCTTTACTACGAGCAGTACTTC.

This clone was found a few times. The chain uses TRBV20-1 and TRBJ2-3; D unclear. This CDR3 has 8 amino acids. The V gene lost 6 bases and the J gene lost 7 bases, with 2 bases spanning the gap. The germline V gene encodes CDR1 DFQATT and CDR2 SNEGSKA (reference sequence). The CDR3 reads CSAHTQYF. In nucleotides, the CDR3 is TGCAGTGCCCATACGCAGTATTTT.

CDR3 nucleotides: TGTGCCAGCAGCTTAAGACGGGGGGGAAACACAGATACGCAGTATTTT. This codes for CASSLRRGGNTDTQYF. The chain is built from TRBV7-2 and TRBJ2-3; TRBD2 matches 8 bases. V lost 2 bases, J lost 2 bases, and 6 bases stayed unmatched. The CDR3 covers 16 residues. Germline V gives CDR1 SGHTA, CDR2 FQGNSA.

Points on this clone: At one of its ends the junction is not consistent with the germline gene, which may arise from a read error. The gene calls are TRBV6-6 and TRBJ1-2, with D uncertain. The germline V gene has CDR1 MNHNY and CDR2 SVGAGI (reference sequence). This CDR3 region has 14 residues. The CDR3 DNA is TGTGCCAGCACTTACGGCGCCGCTGGTTGGGGCTACACCTTC. This encodes CASTYGAAGWGYTF.

This clone is a singleton in its sample. This chain connects TRBV28 to TRBJ1-2, with D unresolved. Germline loops: CDR1 MDHEN, CDR2 SYDVKM. The V end lost 6 bases, the J end lost 4 bases, and 9 bases lay between the germline ends. The CDR3 spans 12 residues. The CDR3 spells CASSNLGYGYTF. The DNA for the CDR3 is TGTGCCAGCAGCAACTTGGGCTATGGCTACACCTTC.

The gene calls are TRBV29-1 and TRBJ1-3; D remains unclear. This CDR3 comprises 11 residues. V was clipped by 4 bases and J by 4 bases, with 5 bases between them. Germline V gene data show CDR1 as SQVTM and CDR2 as ANQGSEA. CDR3 protein: CSVVQGNTIYF. The DNA for the CDR3 is TGCAGCGTTGTCCAGGGAAACACCATATATTTT.

The rearrangement joins TRBV5-1 to TRBJ2-1, with D hard to call. Deletions cut 4 bases from V and 6 bases from J, with 14 bases between. Germline V lookup: CDR1 SGHRS, CDR2 YFSETQ. The CDR3 totals 14 residues. The CDR3 sequence: CASSPVFIFNEQFF. DNA for the CDR3: TGCGCCAGCAGCCCCGTCTTTATCTTCAATGAGCAGTTCTTC.

The chain is built from TRBV10-3 and TRBJ2-2; D call uncertain. In germline, CDR1 is ENHRY, CDR2 SYGVKD. V dropped 10 bases and J dropped 0 bases, with 15 bases sitting between them. The CDR3 runs to 15 residues. The CDR3 DNA sequence: TGTGCCACCTTCCCGCAGAAGACGAACACCGGGGAGCTGTTTTTT. Translation gives CATFPQKTNTGELFF.

A few counts support this clone. The CDR3 DNA reads TGTGCCAGCAGCCAAGTCTCTGAAACGACCGGCTACACCTTC. Translation: CASSQVSETTGYTF. The V and J genes are TRBV4-2 and TRBJ1-2; D gene uncertain. CDR1 LGHNA and CDR2 YNFKEQ come from the germline V gene. This CDR3 spans 14 amino acids. Trimming pared 1 base from V and 8 bases from J, leaving 14 bases between.

The rearrangement uses TRBV28 and TRBJ1-2; tentative D call: TRBD1 (5 bases). V lost 8 bases and J lost 6, with 13 bases in between. CDR1 and CDR2 from the germline V gene are MDHEN and SYDVKM. This CDR3 comprises 12 residues. CDR3 sequence (DNA): TGTGCCAGCGGCGGGGCACTTGATGGCTACACCTTC. As protein: CASGGALDGYTF.

The chain has TRBV18 and TRBJ2-4; D is undetermined. V lost 4 bases, J lost 5 bases, and 15 bases lay in between. CDR1 and CDR2 from the germline V gene are KGHSH and LQKENI. The length of the CDR3 is 15 residues. The CDR3 coding sequence is TGTGCCAGCTCACGGGTGTATACGCACGAAAACATTCAGTACTTC. This sequence encodes CASSRVYTHENIQYF.

The sample holds a few counts of this clone. The DNA for the CDR3 is TGTGCCAGCAGTAATAACAGGGGTGGGACCGGGGAGCTGTTTTTT. Translating it yields CASSNNRGGTGELFF. This rearrangement joins TRBV6-1 to TRBJ2-2, with 7 nucleotides matching TRBD1. The CDR3 has 15 amino acids. Germline CDR1 is MNHNS and CDR2 is SASEGT. Trimming removed 5 bases from V and 5 bases from J; junction bases left unmatched: 8.

V is TRBV10-3 and J is TRBJ1-5; TRBD1 matches at 9 bases. CDR1 and CDR2 (germline): ENHRY, SYGVKD. Trimming took 6 bases from V and 2 from J; bases not matched to a gene: 5. This CDR3 spans 15 amino acids. The CDR3 region is CAIRQGAGGNQPQHF. CDR3 bases: TGTGCCATCAGACAGGGGGCAGGGGGCAATCAGCCCCAGCATTTT.

V gene TRBV25-1 combines with J gene TRBJ2-1; 13 nucleotides line up with TRBD2. The CDR3 contains 15 residues. Losses at the gene ends were 4 bases for V and 10 bases for J; bases not matched to a gene: 7. Germline CDR1 reads MGHDK; CDR2 reads SYGVNS. Here the CDR3 reads CASSVGTSGTSEQFF. The DNA of the CDR3 is TGTGCCAGCAGTGTGGGGACTAGCGGGACCTCGGAGCAGTTCTTC.